The 8 T cell receptor beta chains listed next were all sequenced from one sample in a study of post-analysis software for immune sequencing data. Their antigens remain unidentified. Notes on the study in general: Patients showed TRBV5-6, TRBV5-1 and TRBV20-1 among roughly 5 TRBV segments more frequent than in controls.

Built from TCR beta cDNA, the libraries had unique molecular identifiers in them. One entry per CDR3 protein, called by TCRdb with MiXCR from the PCR reads. Here the sample spans over 300,000 distinct CDR3 sequences, around 37% being singletons. The sample was blood. The receptors derive from a girl between 10 and 17 years old with multiple sclerosis.

The J gene is TRBJ1-4, the V gene TRBV7-2, with a tentative D call TRBD1 (5 bases). The CDR3 covers 14 residues. Germline CDR1 and CDR2: SGHTA and FQGNSA. V was shortened by 1 base and J by 3 bases, with 6 bases between the two germline ends. The chain's CDR3 is CASSLVGANEKLFF. The DNA of the CDR3 is TGTGCCAGCAGCTTAGTGGGGGCTAATGAAAAACTGTTTTTT. Variable domain in full (rest from reference TRBV7-2 and TRBJ1-4): GAGVSQSPSNKVTEKGKDVELRCDPISGHTALYWYRQSLGQGLEFLIYFQGNSAPDKSGLPSDRFSAERTGGSVSTLTIQRTQQEDSAVYLCASSLVGANEKLFFGSGTQLSVL.

The rearrangement uses TRBV3-1 and TRBJ2-5, with TRBD2 matching over 10 bases. Germline CDR1 LGHDT, CDR2 YNNKEL (reference sequence). This CDR3 has 13 residues. V trimming: 7 bases; J trimming: 4 bases; junction bases outside the gene matches: 3. The CDR3 here is CASIAGGSETQYF. For the CDR3, the DNA is TGTGCCAGCATAGCGGGGGGCTCAGAGACCCAGTACTTC.

V is TRBV4-1 and J is TRBJ2-3; 11 bases match TRBD2. The CDR3 totals 16 residues. The germline V gene encodes CDR1 MGHRA and CDR2 YSYEKL. The J segment lost 5 bases and the V segment lost 3 bases, leaving 7 bases of the junction unmatched. In DNA, the CDR3 is TGCGCCAGCAGCCAGGCAACTAGCGGGGGTGTAGATACGCAGTATTTT. This translates into CASSQATSGGVDTQYF.

V usage is TRBV5-6 and J usage is TRBJ1-6; the match to TRBD1 covers 7 bases. Germline CDR1 and CDR2: SGHDT and YYEEEE. The J segment lost 1 base and the V segment lost 2 bases, leaving 3 bases of the junction unmatched. This CDR3 is built from 16 residues. The CDR3 is CASSFYRGSYNSPLHF. The CDR3 DNA reads as TGTGCCAGCAGCTTTTACAGGGGATCCTATAATTCACCCCTCCACTTT.

For this clonotype: The junction shows a germline mismatch at one end, possibly a read error. The rearrangement joins TRBV20-1 to TRBJ2-3; D unclear. Per germline, CDR1 DFQATT and CDR2 SNEGSKA (reference sequence). The CDR3 runs 11 residues. The CDR3 region is CSVRSDDSQYF. The CDR3 DNA is TGCAGTGTTAGATCGGACGACTCGCAGTATTTT.

The count of this clonotype is one. V and J are TRBV5-1 and TRBJ2-5; D is uncertain. The CDR3 runs 13 residues. The germline gives CDR1 SGHRS, CDR2 YFSETQ. The V end was cut by 0 bases, the J end by 1 base, with 4 bases between. The CDR3 sequence is CASSLDFQETQYF. The CDR3 region has the DNA TGCGCCAGCAGCTTGGACTTCCAAGAGACCCAGTACTTC.

A few counts support this clonotype. The chain joins TRBV28 to TRBJ2-5; 8 nucleotides match TRBD2. Trimming took 7 bases from V and 0 from J; bases not matched to a gene: 7. The CDR3 runs to 15 residues. The germline V gene encodes CDR1 MDHEN and CDR2 SYDVKM. CDR3: CASTIGGGYQETQYF. DNA of the CDR3: TGTGCCAGCACCATCGGGGGGGGGTACCAAGAGACCCAGTACTTC.

This rearrangement joins TRBV27 to TRBJ1-6, with 9 nucleotides matching TRBD1. CDR1 and CDR2 from the germline V gene are MNHEY and SMNVEV (reference sequence). V gave up 7 bases and J gave up 4 bases; unmatched junction bases: 17. This CDR3 is built from 19 residues. The CDR3 sequence is CASTSSGGGQGTYNSPLHF. The CDR3 region has the DNA TGTGCCAGCACGTCATCCGGCGGGGGACAGGGTACATATAATTCACCCCTCCACTTT.